These 17 T cell receptor beta chains came from one sample sequenced in a study of blood T cell repertoires in COVID-19. Clones were read by immunoSEQ multiplex PCR, and TCRdb kept only the in-frame ones, dropping some. The table lists over 150,000 clones, about 81% of them singletons. The sequenced sample consisted of PBMCs or T cells enriched from blood (not recorded which). All receptors derive from a woman in her thirties who had recovered from COVID-19.

The rearrangement uses TRBV7-9 and TRBJ1-5; D is ambiguous. Germline loops: CDR1 SEHNR, CDR2 FQNEAQ (reference sequence). The CDR3 has 14 residues. V was clipped by 2 bases and J by 4 bases, with 9 bases between them. Here the CDR3 reads CASSLIGENQPQHF. The CDR3 bases are TGTGCCAGCAGCTTAATCGGTGAGAATCAGCCCCAGCATTTT.

Points on this clone: One end of the junction fails to match germline, which may point to a read error. The chain is built from TRBV9 and TRBJ2-1; D is unclear. This CDR3 spans 13 amino acids. Germline CDR1 is SGDLS and CDR2 is YYNGEE. CDR3 DNA: TGTGCCAGCAGCGTATACTCCAACAATGAGCAGTTCTTC. Protein: CASSVYSNNEQFF.

The V call is TRBV7-9, the J call TRBJ2-1, with 8 bases lining up with TRBD1. CDR3 length equals 14 residues. CDR1 is SEHNR and CDR2 is FQNEAQ in the germline V gene (reference sequence). The V segment lost 6 bases and the J segment 7 bases; nucleotides outside the gene matches: 8. This CDR3 is CASRIGQGANEQFF. As DNA, the CDR3 is TGTGCCAGCAGAATTGGACAGGGTGCGAATGAGCAGTTCTTC.

The V gene is TRBV5-1, the J gene TRBJ1-6; 8 bases line up with TRBD1. The length of the CDR3 is 17 residues. Unmatched junction bases numbered 4, after V lost 2 bases and J lost 0 bases. Germline V gene sequence: CDR1 SGHRS, CDR2 YFSETQ. CDR3 sequence: CASSFTGGSSYNSPLHF. The CDR3 nucleotides are TGCGCCAGCAGCTTTACAGGGGGTAGCTCCTATAATTCACCCCTCCACTTT.

The chain couples TRBV5-8 to TRBJ1-1, with 9 positions matching TRBD1. J gave up 5 bases and V 4 bases, and 6 bases lay outside the gene matches. Germline values: CDR1 SGHTS, CDR2 YDEGEE. The CDR3 spans 14 residues. CDR3 protein: CASSPGTGRTEAFF. The CDR3 nucleotides read TGTGCCAGCAGCCCGGGGACAGGGAGAACTGAAGCTTTCTTT.

Only a few counts were recorded for this clone. The rearrangement joins TRBV19 to TRBJ2-7; the D gene is possibly TRBD1 (6 bases). The CDR3 covers 14 residues. Germline V gene data show CDR1 as LNHDA and CDR2 as SQIVND (reference sequence). The V gene lost 4 bases and the J gene lost 2 bases, with 12 bases spanning the gap. CDR3 nucleotide sequence: TGTGCCAGTAGTAGGACAGCCGGGACCTACGAGCAGTACGTC. Amino acid sequence: CASSRTAGTYEQYV.

The sample holds a few counts of this clone. The rearrangement uses TRBV5-1 and TRBJ2-1; possible D gene TRBD1, 5 bases. V dropped 4 bases and J dropped 3 bases, with 14 bases sitting between them. Germline CDR1 SGHRS, CDR2 YFSETQ. The CDR3 has 15 residues. CDR3 bases: TGCGCCAGCAGCCCAGGACACCTGAACTACAATGAGCAGTTCTTC. This sequence encodes CASSPGHLNYNEQFF.

V gene TRBV10-3 combines with J gene TRBJ1-2; 9 bases agree with TRBD1. The CDR3 has 15 residues. V shed 3 bases and J 4 bases; nucleotides not matched to a gene: 6. From germline, CDR1 is ENHRY and CDR2 SYGVKD. The CDR3 coding sequence is TGTGCCATCAGTGAATCGGACAGGGGACCCTATGGCTACACCTTC. This sequence encodes CAISESDRGPYGYTF.

The CDR3 here is CASSYNTASQATNTEAFF. The CDR3 DNA follows: TGCGCCAGCAGTTACAATACAGCTTCCCAAGCAACTAACACTGAAGCTTTCTTT. The chain couples TRBV5-1 to TRBJ1-1; D is unclear. Deletions cut 5 bases from V and 2 bases from J, with 25 bases between. The CDR3 covers 18 residues. Germline lookup yields CDR1 SGHRS and CDR2 YFSETQ.

The V call is TRBV6-6, the J call TRBJ2-5; no clear D gene. CDR1 and CDR2 from the germline V gene are MNHNY and SVGAGI (reference sequence). V was shortened by 0 bases and J by 5 bases, with 4 bases between the two germline ends. CDR3 length: 12 residues. CDR3 in amino acids: CASSYSAETQYF. CDR3 nucleotide sequence: TGTGCCAGCAGTTACTCGGCCGAGACCCAGTACTTC.

This clone showed up just a few times. This chain connects TRBV6-6 to TRBJ1-5; no firm D call. V lost 2 bases and J 3 bases, leaving 11 bases between the germline ends. The germline CDR1 and CDR2 sequences are MNHNY and SVGAGI (reference sequence). The CDR3 is 15 residues long. The CDR3 nucleotides read TGTGCCAGCAGTTACGAGGGATCGGACAATCAGCCCCAGCATTTT. Protein sequence: CASSYEGSDNQPQHF.

Here the CDR3 reads CASSFPQQGGTEAFF. The CDR3, as DNA: TGTGCCAGCAGTTTCCCGCAACAGGGGGGGACTGAAGCTTTCTTT. The rearrangement joins TRBV28 to TRBJ1-1; TRBD1 aligns across 8 bases. Trimming at V came to 3 bases and at J to 5 bases, leaving 8 bases not matched to a gene. The CDR3 contains 15 residues. Germline V gene sequence: CDR1 MDHEN, CDR2 SYDVKM.

The rearrangement uses TRBV5-1 and TRBJ1-2; TRBD1 agrees at 7 bases. CDR3 length: 17 amino acids. The ends lost 0 bases at V and 4 bases at J; junction bases unmatched: 12. Germline V lookup: CDR1 SGHRS, CDR2 YFSETQ. CDR3 sequence (DNA): TGCGCCAGCAGCTTGGCCGTTCCCGACAGGGTCGGCTATGGCTACACCTTC. Translating gives CASSLAVPDRVGYGYTF.

The chain is built from TRBV29-1 and TRBJ2-7; TRBD2 matches at 9 bases. Unmatched junction bases numbered 4, after V lost 4 bases and J lost 6 bases. Germline loops: CDR1 SQVTM, CDR2 ANQGSEA. The CDR3 is made up of 12 amino acids. The CDR3: CSVGLAGREQYF. In DNA form, the CDR3 reads TGCAGCGTTGGCCTAGCGGGACGCGAGCAGTACTTC.

This clone has more than one count but fewer than ten. The same CDR3 also results from other DNA sequences found in this sample. The chain recombines TRBV11-3 with TRBJ1-3, with 10 bases that match TRBD1. CDR1 and CDR2 from the germline V gene are SGHNT and YENEEA. This CDR3 comprises 15 residues. The J segment lost 2 bases and the V segment lost 5 bases, leaving 3 bases of the junction unmatched. The CDR3 region has the DNA TGTGCCAGCAGCCCGGGACAGGGGCCTGGAAACACCATATATTTT. Translated, it gives CASSPGQGPGNTIYF.

V is TRBV5-5 and J is TRBJ1-1; a possible D gene is TRBD1 (5 bases). CDR3 length: 16 amino acids. Germline-derived CDR1 and CDR2 are SGHKS and YYEKEE (reference sequence). The V end lost 0 bases, the J end lost 5 bases, and 17 bases lay between the germline ends. The CDR3 nucleotides are TGTGCCAGCAGCTTGGACCCAAAGTTGGGGCTTACTGAAGCTTTCTTT. Its protein product is CASSLDPKLGLTEAFF.

The count of this clone is one. The V call is TRBV28, the J call TRBJ1-2, with a weak D call TRBD1 (6 bases). Germline CDR1 MDHEN, CDR2 SYDVKM. There are 15 residues in the CDR3. The V end lost 10 bases, the J end lost 1 base, and 19 bases lay between the germline ends. The CDR3: CAITTGGADNYGYTF. Written as DNA, the CDR3 is TGTGCCATCACTACCGGGGGGGCCGATAACTATGGCTACACCTTC.